This entry lists 27 T cell receptor beta chains sequenced from one sample in a study of CD8+CD57+ T cells in acquired aplastic anemia. Genomic DNA acted as the template from which TCR beta VDJ combination and CDR3 sequence profiling were carried out. One entry per CDR3 protein, called by TCRdb with MiXCR from the reads. The table has some 190,000 distinct CDR3 sequences, 54% seen once. Specimen: sorted CD4+, CD8+, or CD8+CD57+ T cells (not recorded which) from PBMCs. All receptors derive from a human donor in good health, serving as a control.

The V gene is TRBV2, the J gene TRBJ2-5; perhaps TRBD2 as D (6 bases). V was shortened by 8 bases and J by 11 bases, with 21 bases between the two germline ends. The germline gives CDR1 SNHLY, CDR2 FYNNEI. This CDR3 spans 13 amino acids. CDR3 bases: TGTGCCAGCGGGTCGGACTACACAGGTACGCAGTACTTC. As protein: CASGSDYTGTQYF.

This clonotype is labeled as medium-sized. The gene calls are TRBV29-1 and TRBJ1-2; D ambiguous. Germline values: CDR1 SQVTM, CDR2 ANQGSEA. The ends were cut back, 4 bases at V and 8 bases at J, with 8 bases in the middle. This CDR3 comprises 10 residues. The CDR3 nucleotides are TGCAGCGTTGGTGAAGGAGGCTACACCTTC. This encodes CSVGEGGYTF.

The rearrangement joins TRBV11-2 to TRBJ1-1; the D gene is possibly TRBD1 (6 bases). V was trimmed by 5 bases and J by 0 bases, leaving 19 bases between them. Germline CDR1 SGHAT, CDR2 FQNNGV. CDR3 length equals 17 residues. CDR3 nucleotides: TGTGCCAGCAGCGATCCCCGGGGGCTTTCTATGAACACTGAAGCTTTCTTT. It specifies CASSDPRGLSMNTEAFF. Filled out from reference TRBV11-2 and TRBJ1-1, the complete variable domain reads EAGVAQSPRYKIIEKRQSVAFWCNPISGHATLYWYQQILGQGPKLLIQFQNNGVVDDSQLPKDRFSAERLKGVDSTLKIQPAKLEDSAVYLCASSDPRGLSMNTEAFFGQGTRLTVV.

The chain employs TRBV7-2 and TRBJ2-7; 10 positions match TRBD1. Germline-derived CDR1 and CDR2 are SGHTA and FQGNSA. This CDR3 is built from 16 residues. Trimming removed 5 bases from V and 3 bases from J; junction bases left unmatched: 10. The CDR3 loop is CASSPISGTGVYEQYV. The CDR3 nucleotides read TGTGCCAGCAGCCCAATTTCCGGGACAGGGGTCTACGAGCAGTACGTC.

This clonotype was counted ten times or more. The V gene is TRBV6-2 or TRBV6-3, the J gene TRBJ2-7; D remains unclear. Trimming pared 5 bases from V and 3 bases from J, leaving 5 bases between. Germline assignment: CDR1 MNHEY and CDR2 SVGEGT. The CDR3 totals 11 residues. The CDR3 DNA follows: TGTGCCAGCAGTGAGTTCTACGAGCAGTACTTC. It translates to CASSEFYEQYF.

The table lists this clonotype with many counts. The rearrangement joins TRBV12-3 or TRBV12-4 to TRBJ2-7; no reliable D call. The V gene lost 6 bases and the J gene lost 2 bases, with 14 bases spanning the gap. The CDR3 runs to 14 residues. CDR3 protein: CASRIGDGPYEQYF. In nucleotides, the CDR3 is TGTGCCAGCAGGATTGGCGACGGGCCCTACGAGCAGTACTTC.

This clonotype was detected a few times. A junction end diverges from the germline sequence, so it may reflect a read error. The chain links TRBV3-1 to TRBJ2-4; the D gene is possibly TRBD2 (6 bases). The V gene's germline CDR1 is LGHDT and CDR2 YNNKEL (reference sequence). This CDR3 is built from 15 residues. The CDR3 nucleotides read TGTGCCAGCAGTCAAGAGAAGGAGGGCAAAAACATTCAGTACTTC. Protein sequence: CASSQEKEGKNIQYF.

In this sample, this clonotype turned up many times. The chain couples TRBV5-1 to TRBJ1-2; 7 positions agree with TRBD1. CDR3 length: 13 residues. CDR1 and CDR2 (germline): SGHRS, YFSETQ. Germline trimming cut 7 bases from V and 5 bases from J; bases unmatched to any gene: 8. DNA for the CDR3: TGCGCCAGCGGATCCGGGACAGCTTATGGCTACACCTTC. It translates to CASGSGTAYGYTF.

The chain joins TRBV2 to TRBJ1-1; TRBD1 matches 8 bases. Germline V gene lookup returns CDR1 SNHLY and CDR2 FYNNEI. Unmatched junction bases numbered 7, after V lost 6 bases and J lost 1 base. The CDR3 has 15 residues. The CDR3 loop reads CASRKQGGKNTEAFF. CDR3 coding DNA: TGTGCCAGCAGAAAACAGGGGGGAAAGAACACTGAAGCTTTCTTT.

Details on this clonotype: A clone one base away is much larger, so this may be a read error. The rearrangement links TRBV5-1 to TRBJ2-7; D unclear. Trimming stripped 4 bases from V and 2 bases from J, with 19 bases between. Germline lookup yields CDR1 SGHRS and CDR2 YFSETQ. The CDR3 has 16 residues. In nucleotides, the CDR3 is TGCGCCAGCAGCCCGAGGTCTGGGGTTTCTACCTACGAGCAGTACGTC. This codes for CASSPRSGVSTYEQYV.

As for this clonotype: Here the CDR3 omits its conserved ending phenylalanine or tryptophan, so a read error is the likely source. The chain uses TRBV7-3 and TRBJ2-3, with 13 bases that match TRBD2. This CDR3 contains 20 residues. In germline, CDR1 is SGHTA, CDR2 FQGTGA. CDR3 loop: CASSQDPTLTSGGPPYEQYL. The CDR3 DNA is TGCGCCAGCAGCCAAGATCCAACCTTGACTAGCGGGGGGCCTCCCTACGAGCAGTATCTT.

This clonotype was recorded many times. This chain connects TRBV30 to TRBJ1-2, with unresolved D. The CDR3 consists of 13 residues. The V gene's germline CDR1 is GTSNPN and CDR2 SVGIG (reference sequence). V was trimmed by 3 bases and J by 5 bases, leaving 13 bases between them. The CDR3 DNA reads TGTGCCTGGAGAGTGGAGGGAAAGTATGGCTACACCTTC. This codes for CAWRVEGKYGYTF.

This clonotype was seen only a few times. The chain recombines TRBV5-1 with TRBJ1-2; 12 nucleotides line up with TRBD1. V was pared by 4 bases and J by 2 bases, with 9 bases of the junction left unmatched. This CDR3 has 17 amino acids. Germline-derived CDR1 and CDR2 are SGHRS and YFSETQ. CDR3 sequence (DNA): TGCGCCAGCAGCGCCGCCGGGACAGGGGGCGCCAACTATGGCTACACCTTC. Its protein is CASSAAGTGGANYGYTF.

The V and J genes are TRBV29-1 and TRBJ1-1, with D tentatively TRBD1 (6 bases). The CDR3 totals 11 residues. V lost 8 bases and J lost 6, with 13 bases in between. Germline loops: CDR1 SQVTM, CDR2 ANQGSEA. The CDR3 DNA reads TGCAGCCCCCCAGGGGACGCTGAAGCTTTCTTT. Translating gives CSPPGDAEAFF.

This clonotype appeared a single time. The rearrangement links TRBV6-2 or TRBV6-3 to TRBJ1-6, with 8 bases that match TRBD1. Germline loops: CDR1 MNHEY, CDR2 SVGEGT. Trimming cost V 5 bases and J 15 bases; bases outside gene matches: 12. The CDR3 loop spans 14 amino acids. The CDR3 loop reads CASSDGQGDPLLHF. The CDR3 bases are TGTGCCAGCAGTGACGGACAGGGTGATCCACTCCTCCACTTT.

This clonotype turned up a few times. The rearrangement joins TRBV7-9 to TRBJ1-5; tentative D call: TRBD1 (5 bases). Germline assignment: CDR1 SEHNR and CDR2 FQNEAQ (reference sequence). V was clipped by 2 bases and J by 0 bases, with 11 bases between them. CDR3 size: 16 residues. Written as DNA, the CDR3 is TGTGCCAGCAGCTTAAGGGGACCGAATAGCAATCAGCCCCAGCATTTT. This gives the protein CASSLRGPNSNQPQHF.

This clonotype was detected many times. The J gene is TRBJ1-2, the V gene TRBV12-3 or TRBV12-4; no clear D gene. The V end lost 1 base, the J end lost 5 bases, and 17 bases lay between the germline ends. CDR3 length: 16 residues. The CDR3 sequence is CASSLEAGRGGYGYTF. CDR3 sequence (DNA): TGTGCCAGCAGTTTAGAGGCAGGTCGAGGAGGATATGGCTACACCTTC.

This chain links TRBV7-2 with TRBJ2-5, with D unclear. The germline gives CDR1 SGHTA, CDR2 FQGNSA. Trimming took 2 bases from V and 7 from J, leaving 8 bases between them. The CDR3 is 12 amino acids. In nucleotides, the CDR3 is TGTGCCAGCAGCTTAAATTGGGCGACCCAGTACTTC. Its protein is CASSLNWATQYF.

As concerns this clonotype: Because it lacks the conserved phenylalanine or tryptophan at the end, this CDR3 is likely a read error. The DNA is left out, because the CDR3 cannot be placed on it with certainty; the CDR3 is given as TCRdb lists it. V is TRBV25-1 and J is TRBJ2-2. The V gene's germline CDR1 is MGHDK and CDR2 SYGVNS. The CDR3 region is 13 residues in length, termini included. The CDR3 spells CASRRTNTGELFS.

The chain couples TRBV15 to TRBJ1-2; D remains unclear. The CDR3 is 11 residues long. The V end was cut by 5 bases, the J end by 8 bases, with 9 bases between. Germline lookup yields CDR1 LNHNV and CDR2 YYDKDF (reference sequence). The CDR3 loop reads CATSSGRGYTF. For the CDR3, the DNA is TGTGCCACCAGCTCCGGCCGAGGCTACACCTTC.

V and J are TRBV24-1 and TRBJ1-5; D gene ambiguous. Germline values: CDR1 KGHDR, CDR2 SFDVKD. Trimming left V 2 bases short and J 2 bases short, with 12 bases between. This CDR3 has 16 residues. The CDR3 loop is CATSDCPGPGNQPQHF. The CDR3 DNA is TGTGCCACCAGTGATTGCCCCGGGCCCGGCAATCAGCCCCAGCATTTT.

The gene calls are TRBV7-9 and TRBJ1-1, with 9 nucleotides matching TRBD1. The CDR3 is made up of 17 amino acids. V shed 4 bases and J 5 bases; nucleotides not matched to a gene: 14. CDR1 SEHNR and CDR2 FQNEAQ come from the germline V gene (reference sequence). DNA of the CDR3: TGTGCCAGCAGCTACGGGACAGGGTTGAGCAAGTTAACTGAAGCTTTCTTT. Its protein is CASSYGTGLSKLTEAFF. The variable domain in full, completed from reference TRBV7-9 and TRBJ1-1, reads DTGVSQNPRHKITKRGQNVTFRCDPISEHNRLYWYRQTLGQGPEFLTYFQNEAQLEKSRLLSDRFSAERPKGSFSTLEIQRTEQGDSAMYLCASSYGTGLSKLTEAFFGQGTRLTVV.

With respect to this clonotype: A read error is possible here, since a much larger clone lies one base away. The chain couples TRBV5-1 to TRBJ1-1; TRBD1 is a possible D gene (6 bases). This CDR3 contains 14 residues. CDR1 SGHRS and CDR2 YFSETQ come from the germline V gene. V gave up 7 bases and J gave up 0 bases, with 13 bases separating them. The CDR3 region has the DNA TGCGCCAGCGGGAGGGGGGAGGTGAACACTGAAGCTTTCTTT. This encodes CASGRGEVNTEAFF.

The table lists this clonotype with many counts. The rearrangement links TRBV5-1 to TRBJ1-2, with D tentatively TRBD1 (6 bases). The V end lost 5 bases, the J end lost 4 bases, and 12 bases lay between the germline ends. The CDR3 has 13 residues. CDR1 and CDR2 (germline): SGHRS, YFSETQ. This CDR3 is CASSPGQPYGYTF. The CDR3 DNA reads as TGCGCCAGCAGTCCAGGACAGCCCTATGGCTACACCTTC.

This clonotype was found a few times. A clone one base away is much larger, so this may be a read error. This chain joins TRBV10-3 and TRBJ1-2; 7 positions agree with TRBD1. CDR1 is ENHRY and CDR2 is SYGVKD in the germline V gene. CDR3 length equals 15 residues. CDR3 DNA sequence: TGTGCCAGCAGTGCCGAGGGGGCGTCTAACTATGGCCACACCTTC. Residues: CASSAEGASNYGHTF.

This clonotype was counted at least ten times. This chain joins TRBV4-1 and TRBJ2-7; D perhaps matches TRBD2 (5 bases). V was shortened by 3 bases and J by 4 bases, with 13 bases between the two germline ends. CDR1 and CDR2 from the germline V gene are MGHRA and YSYEKL. There are 14 residues in the CDR3. Written as DNA, the CDR3 is TGCGCCAGCAGCCACTGGGGAGATGGGTACGAGCAGTACTTC. Protein: CASSHWGDGYEQYF.

The table lists this clonotype with a few counts. The V gene is TRBV7-2, the J gene TRBJ1-1; D is unresolved. The length of the CDR3 is 15 residues. Trimming removed 3 bases at V and 6 bases at J, with 17 bases between. In germline, CDR1 is SGHTA, CDR2 FQGNSA. In DNA form, the CDR3 reads TGTGCCAGCAGCTTCGGTGCAGCCGATCGGTCTGAAGCTTTCTTT. Amino acid sequence: CASSFGAADRSEAFF.